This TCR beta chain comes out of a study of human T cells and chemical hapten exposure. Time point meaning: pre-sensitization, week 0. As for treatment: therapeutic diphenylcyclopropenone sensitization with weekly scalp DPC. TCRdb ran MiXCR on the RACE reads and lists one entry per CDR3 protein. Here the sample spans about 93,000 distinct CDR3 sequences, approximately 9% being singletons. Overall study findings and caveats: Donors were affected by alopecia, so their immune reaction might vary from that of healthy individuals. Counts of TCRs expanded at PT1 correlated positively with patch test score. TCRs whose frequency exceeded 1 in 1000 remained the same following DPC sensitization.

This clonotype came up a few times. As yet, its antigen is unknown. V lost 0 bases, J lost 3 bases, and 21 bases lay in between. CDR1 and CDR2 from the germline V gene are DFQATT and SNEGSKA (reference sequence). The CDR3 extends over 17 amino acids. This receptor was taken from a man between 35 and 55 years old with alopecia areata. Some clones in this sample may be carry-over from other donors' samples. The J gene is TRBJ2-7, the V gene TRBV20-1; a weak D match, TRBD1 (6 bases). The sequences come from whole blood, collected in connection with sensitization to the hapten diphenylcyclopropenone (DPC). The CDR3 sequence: CSARDNKDRDKDYEQYF. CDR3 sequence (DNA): TGCAGTGCTAGAGATAACAAGGACCGGGACAAGGACTACGAGCAGTACTTC.